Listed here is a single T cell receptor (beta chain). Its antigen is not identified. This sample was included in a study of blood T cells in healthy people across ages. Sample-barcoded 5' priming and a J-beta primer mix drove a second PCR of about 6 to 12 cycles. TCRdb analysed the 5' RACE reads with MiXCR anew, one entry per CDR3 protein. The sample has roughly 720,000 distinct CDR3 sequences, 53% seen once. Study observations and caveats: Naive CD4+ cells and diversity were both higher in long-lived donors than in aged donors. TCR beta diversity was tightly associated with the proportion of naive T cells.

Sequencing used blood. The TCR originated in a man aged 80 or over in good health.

The CDR3 DNA is TGTGCCAGCACCAGGGCGGCTAGCGGGAGGGCCGGGACCTACAATGAGCAGTTCTTC. It specifies CASTRAASGRAGTYNEQFF. The chain is built from TRBV12-3 or TRBV12-4 and TRBJ2-1, with 12 bases fitting TRBD2. The CDR3 length is 19 residues. The trim removed 7 bases at V and 2 bases at J, leaving 15 bases unmatched.